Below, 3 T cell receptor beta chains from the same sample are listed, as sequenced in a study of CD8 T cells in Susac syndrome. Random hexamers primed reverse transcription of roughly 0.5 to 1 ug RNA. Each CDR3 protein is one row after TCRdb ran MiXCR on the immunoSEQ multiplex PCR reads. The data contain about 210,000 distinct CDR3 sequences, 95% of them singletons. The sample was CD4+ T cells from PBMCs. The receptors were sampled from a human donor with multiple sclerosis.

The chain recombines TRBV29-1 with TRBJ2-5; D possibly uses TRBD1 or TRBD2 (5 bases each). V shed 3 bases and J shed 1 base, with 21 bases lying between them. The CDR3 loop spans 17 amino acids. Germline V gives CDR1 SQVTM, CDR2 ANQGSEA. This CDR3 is CSVDGDLPKRSQETQYF. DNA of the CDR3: TGCAGCGTTGATGGGGACCTACCGAAACGAAGCCAAGAGACCCAGTACTTC.

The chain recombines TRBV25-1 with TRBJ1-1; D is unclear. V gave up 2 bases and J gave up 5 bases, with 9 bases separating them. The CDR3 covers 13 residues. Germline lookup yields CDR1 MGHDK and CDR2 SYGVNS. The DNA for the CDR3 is TGTGCCAGCAGTGAACCCCTCCGTACTGAAGCTTTCTTT. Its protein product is CASSEPLRTEAFF.

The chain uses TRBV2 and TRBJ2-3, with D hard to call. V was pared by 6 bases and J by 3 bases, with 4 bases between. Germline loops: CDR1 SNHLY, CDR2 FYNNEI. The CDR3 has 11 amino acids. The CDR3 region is CASSKTDTQYF. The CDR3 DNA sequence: TGTGCCAGCAGCAAAACAGATACGCAGTATTTT.